This T cell receptor beta chain was obtained from a study of shared clonotypes between healthy human individuals. Study-level points and caveats: Compared with memory subsets, naive subsets generally had larger estimated richness. It was only blood that was sampled, and tissue repertoires likely differ.

Germline V gene sequence: CDR1 SGHAT, CDR2 FQNNGV. The CDR3 extends over 12 amino acids. The V end was cut by 0 bases, the J end by 6 bases, with 4 bases between. On this clone itself: Antigen specificity is unknown.

Repertoires were generated with immunoSEQ multiplex PCR, while TCRdb's copy carries only in-frame clones and drops some. Of over 2 million clones in the sample, roughly 92% were seen once. What was sequenced was naive CD4+ T cells from PBMCs. Noted subset: CD45RA+ positively selected. The rearrangement joins TRBV11-2 to TRBJ2-3; D remains ambiguous. This TCR came from a man aged 18 to 30 in good health. Some clones in this sample may be carry-over from other donors' samples. CDR3 sequence reads: CASSLDRDTQYF. CDR3 DNA: TGTGCCAGCAGCTTAGACAGGGATACGCAGTATTTT.